This entry lists 17 T cell receptor beta chains sequenced from one sample in a study of blood T cell repertoires in COVID-19. The protocol was immunoSEQ multiplex PCR, while the TCRdb copy is restricted to in-frame clones and leaves out a portion. The sample shows roughly 150,000 clones, approximately 93% of them seen only once. The sequencing sample was made of peripheral blood. These receptors came from an older woman with COVID-19, enrolled during active disease.

This sequence joins TRBV11-2 and TRBJ2-3, with D possibly TRBD1 on 7 matching bases. Germline values: CDR1 SGHAT, CDR2 FQNNGV. The CDR3 covers 16 residues. The V and J ends lost 8 bases and 2 bases respectively, with 20 bases between them. CDR3 nucleotide sequence: TGTGCCAGCGGTAAGGACAGGCCGGGAGTCACAGATACGCAGTATTTT. The encoded protein is CASGKDRPGVTDTQYF.

The V and J genes are TRBV7-9 and TRBJ1-4; 7 nucleotides agree with TRBD1. Trimming removed 8 bases from V and 0 bases from J; junction bases left unmatched: 6. This CDR3 is built from 15 residues. In germline, CDR1 is SEHNR, CDR2 FQNEAQ (reference sequence). The chain's CDR3 is CASRGTEATNEKLFF. In DNA, the CDR3 is TGTGCCAGCCGTGGGACAGAGGCAACTAATGAAAAACTGTTTTTT.

This chain links TRBV7-9 with TRBJ1-5, with 10 bases identical to TRBD1. CDR1 SEHNR and CDR2 FQNEAQ come from the germline V gene (reference sequence). After removal of 5 bases from V and 3 bases from J, the junction contained 7 bases not matched to a gene. CDR3 length equals 16 residues. The CDR3 nucleotides are TGTGCCAGCAGCCGTCAGACAGGGGGCTACAATCAGCCCCAGCATTTT. It is translated as CASSRQTGGYNQPQHF.

V is TRBV4-2 and J is TRBJ2-3, with 9 positions matching TRBD2. The CDR3 is made up of 17 amino acids. The germline V gene has CDR1 LGHNA and CDR2 YNFKEQ. Trimming removed 0 bases from V and 4 bases from J; junction bases left unmatched: 8. The DNA for the CDR3 is TGTGCCAGCAGCCAAGATGAAGGCGGGGGGGCTGCAGATACGCAGTATTTT. It yields the protein CASSQDEGGGAADTQYF.

The J gene is TRBJ2-7, the V gene TRBV13; D possibly corresponds to TRBD1 (5 bases). The CDR3 runs 12 residues. Germline-derived CDR1 and CDR2 are PRHDT and FYEKMQ (reference sequence). V dropped 8 bases and J dropped 2 bases, with 10 bases sitting between them. CDR3 sequence reads: CASGAEAYEQYF. The CDR3 nucleotides read TGTGCCAGCGGGGCAGAGGCCTACGAGCAGTACTTC.

The sample holds one count of this clone. The chain recombines TRBV7-9 with TRBJ2-3; D remains ambiguous. CDR1 SEHNR and CDR2 FQNEAQ come from the germline V gene (reference sequence). Trimming left V 5 bases short and J 2 bases short, with 11 bases between. The CDR3 consists of 14 residues. The CDR3 sequence: CASSLSQNTDTQYF. In DNA, the CDR3 is TGTGCCAGCAGCCTATCACAGAACACAGATACGCAGTATTTT.

V usage is TRBV6-6 and J usage is TRBJ2-6; TRBD1 matches at 12 bases. The CDR3 length is 17 residues. The germline V gene encodes CDR1 MNHNY and CDR2 SVGAGI (reference sequence). V lost 5 bases and J lost 5; bases outside the gene matches: 7. The CDR3 coding sequence is TGTGCCAGCAGTCCGGGGACAGGGGGCTTGTGGGCCAACGTCCTGACTTTC. It yields the protein CASSPGTGGLWANVLTF.

The CDR3 bases are TGTGCCAGCAGTCACAGGACTAGCGGGGCCGGGGATGAGCAGTTCTTC. Encoded protein: CASSHRTSGAGDEQFF. The chain uses TRBV9 and TRBJ2-1; 12 nucleotides align to TRBD2. Germline trimming cut 5 bases from V and 8 bases from J; bases unmatched to any gene: 11. The CDR3 is 16 residues long. Per germline, CDR1 SGDLS and CDR2 YYNGEE.

J is TRBJ2-7 and V is TRBV5-4, with 10 bases matching TRBD1. The V gene's germline CDR1 is SGHNT and CDR2 YYREEE (reference sequence). Trimming at V came to 2 bases and at J to 4 bases, leaving 6 bases not matched to a gene. There are 15 residues in the CDR3. Here the CDR3 DNA reads TGTGCCAGCAGCTTATGGACAGGGGGAGTGTACGAGCAGTACTTC. Its translation: CASSLWTGGVYEQYF.

V and J are TRBV19 and TRBJ1-2; 12 bases are a match to TRBD1. CDR3 length: 14 amino acids. V lost 5 bases to trimming and J lost 7 bases; unmatched junction nucleotides: 5. Germline assignment: CDR1 LNHDA and CDR2 SQIVND (reference sequence). CDR3 protein: CASSAGDRGLGYTF. The CDR3 DNA is TGTGCCAGTAGTGCCGGGGACAGGGGGCTTGGCTACACCTTC. The variable domain in full, with the rest retrieved from reference TRBV19 and TRBJ1-2, is DGGITQSPKYLFRKEGQNVTLSCEQNLNHDAMYWYRQDPGQGLRLIYYSQIVNDFQKGDIAEGYSVSREKKESFPLTVTSAQKNPTAFYLCASSAGDRGLGYTFGSGTRLTVV.

The chain employs TRBV6-5 and TRBJ1-2; the D is unclear. The length of the CDR3 is 13 residues. Trimming pared 0 bases from V and 7 bases from J, leaving 9 bases between. Germline CDR1 MNHEY, CDR2 SVGAGI. The CDR3 sequence: CASSYSRQFGYTF. CDR3 DNA: TGTGCCAGCAGTTACTCGAGACAATTTGGCTACACCTTC.

This chain joins TRBV11-2 and TRBJ1-4, with unresolved D. The CDR3 extends over 16 amino acids. Germline CDR1 is SGHAT and CDR2 is FQNNGV. Trimming pared 1 base from V and 4 bases from J, leaving 13 bases between. CDR3 bases: TGTGCCAGCAGCTTAGGCCAAGAACCTAATAATGAAAAACTGTTTTTT. Its protein is CASSLGQEPNNEKLFF.

The chain links TRBV6-5 to TRBJ1-1, with D perhaps TRBD1 (6 bases). V was shortened by 7 bases and J by 1 base, with 16 bases between the two germline ends. Germline assignment: CDR1 MNHEY and CDR2 SVGAGI. The CDR3 consists of 15 residues. CDR3 in amino acids: CASTPPGTQNTEAFF. Written as DNA, the CDR3 is TGTGCCAGCACCCCCCCCGGGACACAGAACACTGAAGCTTTCTTT.

This chain connects TRBV3-1 (or the pseudogene TRBV3-2) to TRBJ2-5; 11 bases map to TRBD1. The germline gives CDR1 LGHDT, CDR2 YNNKEL (reference sequence). The CDR3 is 16 residues long. V was clipped by 4 bases and J by 5 bases; unmatched bases: 9. DNA of the CDR3: TGTGCCAGCAGCCCCACCACCGGACAGGGGGCGGAGACCCAGTACTTC. Its protein is CASSPTTGQGAETQYF.

This chain uses TRBV27 with TRBJ2-1; 13 positions match TRBD2. The germline CDR1 and CDR2 sequences are MNHEY and SMNVEV (reference sequence). The ends lost 6 bases at V and 4 bases at J; junction bases unmatched: 12. The CDR3 consists of 18 residues. Here the CDR3 DNA reads TGTGCCAGCAGAAAGGGACTAGCGGGGACCAAAATTTACAATGAGCAGTTCTTC. Translating gives CASRKGLAGTKIYNEQFF.

This sequence joins TRBV5-1 and TRBJ1-2; the match to TRBD1 covers 8 bases. Germline loops: CDR1 SGHRS, CDR2 YFSETQ. V gave up 4 bases and J gave up 10 bases; unmatched junction bases: 15. This CDR3 is 15 amino acids long. CDR3 sequence: CASSLGPTGATNYTF. The CDR3 DNA reads TGCGCCAGCAGCCTTGGACCGACAGGGGCCACGAACTACACCTTC.

The V call is TRBV19, the J call TRBJ1-1; 7 bases match TRBD1. The CDR3 covers 13 residues. Unmatched junction bases numbered 10, after V lost 7 bases and J lost 8 bases. Per the germline V gene, CDR1 is LNHDA and CDR2 is SQIVND (reference sequence). The CDR3 region is CASTNRQGKEAFF. The CDR3 DNA sequence: TGTGCCAGTACCAATCGACAGGGCAAGGAAGCTTTCTTT.